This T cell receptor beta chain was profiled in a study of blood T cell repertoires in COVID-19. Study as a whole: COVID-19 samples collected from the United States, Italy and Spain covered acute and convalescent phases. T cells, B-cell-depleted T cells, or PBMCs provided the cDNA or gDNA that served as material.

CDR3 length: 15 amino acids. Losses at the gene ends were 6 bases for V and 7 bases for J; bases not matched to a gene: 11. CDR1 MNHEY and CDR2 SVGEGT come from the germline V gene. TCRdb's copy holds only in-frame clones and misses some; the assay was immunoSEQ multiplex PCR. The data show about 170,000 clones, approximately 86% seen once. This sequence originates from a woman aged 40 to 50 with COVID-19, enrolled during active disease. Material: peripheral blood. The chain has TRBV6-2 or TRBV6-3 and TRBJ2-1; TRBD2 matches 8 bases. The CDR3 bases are TGTGCCAGCAGCCCATCAGCAGCGGGAGCAAATGAGCAGTTCTTC. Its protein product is CASSPSAAGANEQFF.